This TCR beta chain was sequenced in a study of T cells in Graves' hyperthyroidism and ophthalmopathy. Using RNA transcripts as the source, TCR beta CDR3 regions were amplified. The primer set for the first-round RT-PCR of the TCR CDR3 was HTBI. TCRdb used MiXCR to reprocess the multiplex PCR reads, holding one entry per CDR3 protein. Of over 150,000 distinct CDR3 sequences listed, over 15% are singletons. This clonotype was recorded at least ten times. Trimming removed 8 bases at V and 1 base at J, with 8 bases between. CDR3 length: 12 residues. CDR1 and CDR2 (germline): MNHEY, SVGEGT. The source of this sequence is a woman in her forties or fifties with Graves' hyperthyroidism. The sequenced sample consisted of blood. The gene calls are TRBV6-2 or TRBV6-3 and TRBJ1-1, with no clear D. The CDR3 DNA reads TGTGCCAGCTCGACAACGAACACTGAAGCTTTCTTT. It yields the protein CASSTTNTEAFF.